This TCR beta chain stems from a study of CD8+ T cells in alopecia areata. In the case of this clone: What it binds is not known.

The CDR3 runs to 15 residues. CDR1 is SGHRS and CDR2 is YFSETQ in the germline V gene. The junction had 7 bases not matched to a gene; V was cut back by 2 bases and J by 5 bases. Points from the study as a whole: An increase in clonality over normal scalp was evident in lesional scalp, especially alopecia totalis/universalis.

The sequencing template was cDNA reverse transcribed from extracted RNA. Libraries were prepared by immunoSEQ multiplex PCR; TCRdb keeps only in-frame clonotypes and omits some of them. The data contain about 4,000 clones, roughly 71% of them seen just once; the ten biggest clones take up roughly 8.8%. Indicated treatment: oral pan-JAK inhibitor, 5-10 mg twice daily. Alopecia areata patients had lesional scalp punch biopsies and peripheral blood taken from them. The rearrangement links TRBV5-1 to TRBJ2-1, with 7 positions matching TRBD2. The origin of this receptor is a human donor with alopecia areata. The starting material was skin, obtained at week 24, from a patient treated with tofacitinib. Here the CDR3 reads CASSFRASGDNEQFF. Written as DNA, the CDR3 is TGCGCCAGCAGCTTTAGGGCTAGCGGAGACAATGAGCAGTTCTTC. Full variable domain (missing parts from reference TRBV5-1 and TRBJ2-1): KAGVTQTPRYLIKTRGQQVTLSCSPISGHRSVSWYQQTPGQGLQFLFEYFSETQRNKGNFPGRFSGRQFSNSRSEMNVSTLELGDSALYLCASSFRASGDNEQFFGPGTRLTVL.